A selection of T cell receptor beta chains follows, all from one sample in a study of blood T cell repertoires in COVID-19. Method: immunoSEQ multiplex PCR; TCRdb's copy keeps in-frame clones and lacks some. The sample records 35,000 to 50,000 clones, over 70% being singletons. Sequencing was carried out using peripheral blood. The receptors originated from a woman of 80 years or more with acute or convalescent COVID-19. The CDR3 runs from the conserved cysteine through the conserved F or W. A D gene is named only where the DNA matches it firmly. Clone sizes are given selectively: once, few, many, or a class where the clone is expanded.

CASSLDGRGYSPLHF	TGCGCCAGCAGCTTGGACGGCAGGGGGTATTCACCCCTCCACTTT	TRBD1	TRBJ1-6	few	TRBV5-1
CASRTGPYSNQPQHF	TGTGCCAGTAGGACAGGCCCTTATAGCAATCAGCCCCAGCATTTT	TRBD1	TRBJ1-5	.	TRBV6-4
CASSLGGATGANVLTF	TGCGCCAGCAGCCTAGGGGGCGCGACTGGGGCCAACGTCCTGACTTTC	TRBD1	TRBJ2-6	.	TRBV5-1
CSVVTNPGQGRRYTDTQYF	TGCAGCGTTGTTACCAACCCGGGACAGGGGCGCCGTTACACAGATACGCAGTATTTT	TRBD1	TRBJ2-3	.	TRBV29-1
CATSEPGYPMSQYF	TGTGCCACCAGTGAGCCCGGGTATCCAATGTCGCAGTATTTT	.	TRBJ2-3	.	TRBV24-1
CASSLPPSGNTEAFF	TGCGCCAGCAGCTTGCCCCCATCAGGGAACACTGAAGCTTTCTTT	.	TRBJ1-1	once	TRBV5-1
CASSLGYPGGSKGYTF	TGCGCCAGCAGCTTGGGCTATCCAGGGGGCAGTAAGGGCTACACCTTC	TRBD1	TRBJ1-2	.	TRBV5-1
CASSLVGGGVTEAFF	TGTGCCAGCAGCTTGGTAGGCGGAGGGGTCACTGAAGCTTTCTTT	.	TRBJ1-1	.	TRBV5-6
CASTGTGDEKLFF	TGTGCCAGTACCGGGACAGGAGATGAAAAACTGTTTTTT	TRBD1	TRBJ1-4	.	TRBV4-2
CASSIGGARLSGANVLTF	TGTGCCAGCAGCATAGGGGGGGCAAGGTTATCTGGGGCCAACGTCCTGACTTTC	.	TRBJ2-6	.	TRBV5-6
CSVGQNTEAFF	TGCAGCGTTGGACAGAACACTGAAGCTTTCTTT	.	TRBJ1-1	.	TRBV29-1
CAWSLSRAGANVLTF	TGTGCCTGGAGCCTCTCCCGGGCTGGGGCCAACGTCCTGACTTTC	.	TRBJ2-6	.	TRBV30
CASSTGQDNEQFF	TGTGCCAGCAGCACGGGACAGGACAATGAGCAGTTCTTC	TRBD1	TRBJ2-1	.	TRBV5-6
CATRPQGVWEKLFF	TGTGCCACCAGACCACAGGGGGTGTGGGAAAAACTGTTTTTT	TRBD1	TRBJ1-4	.	TRBV15
CASSAWTGAMTGELFF	TGCGCCAGCAGCGCTTGGACAGGGGCGATGACCGGGGAGCTGTTTTTT	TRBD1	TRBJ2-2	.	TRBV5-1
CASSGGLAGGQETQYF	TGTGCCAGCAGCGGCGGACTAGCGGGGGGTCAAGAGACCCAGTACTTC	TRBD2	TRBJ2-5	once	TRBV9
CASSDPGERRGYTF	TGTGCCAGCTCTGACCCGGGGGAGAGGCGAGGCTACACCTTC	.	TRBJ1-2	.	TRBV2
CASSSYPTGAYEQYF	TGTGCCAGCAGCTCCTATCCGACAGGGGCCTACGAGCAGTACTTC	TRBD1	TRBJ2-7	.	TRBV5-6
CAWTLRTENSPLHF	TGTGCCTGGACCCTCAGGACAGAAAATTCACCCCTCCACTTT	.	TRBJ1-6	.	TRBV30
CAISGVSGNTIYF	TGTGCCATCAGTGGCGTCTCTGGAAACACCATATATTTT	.	TRBJ1-3	.	TRBV10-3
CASSIPPGQGATNEKLFF	TGTGCCAGCAGCATCCCCCCGGGACAGGGGGCAACTAATGAAAAACTGTTTTTT	TRBD1	TRBJ1-4	.	TRBV7-9
CASRSGTSFETQYF	TGTGCCAGCAGGAGTGGGACTAGCTTTGAGACCCAGTACTTC	TRBD2	TRBJ2-5	few	TRBV3-1/TRBV3-2
CASSLAPTASSQDTQYF	TGCGCCAGCAGCTTGGCCCCGACAGCCTCAAGCCAGGATACGCAGTATTTT	.	TRBJ2-3	.	TRBV5-1
CASSQDRGGSYEQYF	TGTGCCAGCTCACAGGACAGGGGAGGGAGCTACGAGCAGTACTTC	TRBD1	TRBJ2-7	.	TRBV18
CASSLAGTGVHEQYF	TGTGCCAGCAGCTTGGCCGGGACAGGGGTCCACGAGCAGTACTTC	TRBD1	TRBJ2-7	few	TRBV11-2
CASSHGHGQPQHF	TGTGCCAGCAGCCACGGACACGGTCAGCCCCAGCATTTT	.	TRBJ1-5	few	TRBV3-1/TRBV3-2
CASSEWRQNTEAFF	TGTGCCAGCAGTGAATGGCGGCAGAACACTGAAGCTTTCTTT	.	TRBJ1-1	.	TRBV25-1
CASSVEGTGGYEQYF	TGTGCCAGCAGCGTAGAGGGGACAGGGGGCTACGAGCAGTACTTC	TRBD1	TRBJ2-7	.	TRBV9
CSVVRTGGFVTEAFF	TGCAGCGTTGTCCGGACAGGGGGTTTTGTGACTGAAGCTTTCTTT	TRBD1	TRBJ1-1	.	TRBV29-1
CASSLGGGLTYNEQFF	TGTGCCAGCAGCTTGGGCGGGGGACTAACCTACAATGAGCAGTTCTTC	TRBD2	TRBJ2-1	few	TRBV5-4
CASRTSGGASDTQYF	TGTGCCAGCAGGACTAGCGGGGGGGCATCAGATACGCAGTATTTT	TRBD2	TRBJ2-3	.	TRBV7-2
CASSSGQGARGTEAFF	TGTGCCAGCAGTTCAGGACAGGGGGCGCGGGGGACTGAAGCTTTCTTT	TRBD1	TRBJ1-1	.	TRBV6-5
CASSLDLGGSYEQYF	TGTGCCAGCAGCTTGGATCTGGGGGGCTCCTACGAGCAGTACTTC	.	TRBJ2-7	.	TRBV5-4
CASSLTGIGQPQHF	TGCGCCAGCAGCCTAACAGGGATCGGTCAGCCCCAGCATTTT	.	TRBJ1-5	.	TRBV4-1
CASGDTSTDTQYF	TGTGCCAGTGGAGATACTAGCACAGATACGCAGTATTTT	.	TRBJ2-3	.	TRBV19
CASSQEITSTDTQYF	TGCGCCAGCAGCCAAGAAATCACTAGCACAGATACGCAGTATTTT	.	TRBJ2-3	.	TRBV4-1
CATSRLQGAEETQYF	TGTGCCACCAGCAGACTACAGGGGGCGGAGGAGACCCAGTACTTC	TRBD1	TRBJ2-5	once	TRBV15